This T cell receptor (beta chain) was documented in a study of siplizumab effects on memory and regulatory T cells. As concerns this clone: The antigen is not known. This clone may be a read error of a much larger clone one base away.

The study's findings and limits: Under siplizumab, alloreactive sequences traced to unstimulated CD4+ memory cells were significantly reduced.

Sequencing was performed with immunoSEQ multiplex PCR; in TCRdb, only in-frame clones are kept and a portion is missing. The sample carries about 9,600 clones, under 55% recorded once. Germline V gene data show CDR1 as LGHNA and CDR2 as YSLEER. The CDR3 loop spans 16 amino acids. The authors cocultured the mixed lymphocyte reaction cells at 37 degrees C for about 6 days. CFSE tagged responder PBMCs, Violet Dye tagged stimulator PBMCs, and the cells were mixed 1:1. This TCR derives from a human donor in good health; the cells came from an allogeneic mixed lymphocyte reaction. The gene calls are TRBV4-3 and TRBJ1-3, with a tentative D call TRBD1 (6 bases). Sequencing used CFSE-low (dividing) CD8+ T cells sorted from an allogeneic mixed lymphocyte reaction. The CDR3, as DNA: TGCGCCAGCAGCCAAGATGCAGGGGCCTACGGAAGCACCATATATTTT. As protein: CASSQDAGAYGSTIYF.